The subject of this entry is one T cell receptor (beta chain). What it recognizes is unknown. The data belong to a study of PD-L1 blockade in urothelial cancer. Overall study context: In terms of prior chemotherapy, patients had received 0 to 3 regimens. Overall study findings and caveats: Tumor-associated blood clones were expanded more by durable-benefit patients at 3 weeks. Below-median pretreatment blood TCR clonality was associated with improved progression-free and overall survival.

The CDR3 is 15 amino acids. The germline CDR1 and CDR2 sequences are SGHDT and YYEEEE. The V end lost 0 bases, the J end lost 2 bases, and 9 bases lay between the germline ends. Time point meaning: pretreatment peripheral blood. Synthetic templates analogous to TCR were spiked into all PCRs individually. Profiling relied on immunoSEQ multiplex PCR, and the TCRdb table lists in-frame clones only, not all of them. The sample lists around 50,000 clones; around 86% were seen once. The TCR sequence derives from a man aged 45-60 years with urothelial cancer. The rearrangement uses TRBV5-6 and TRBJ1-5; D ambiguous. The input for sequencing was PBMCs, taken around atezolizumab (anti-PD-L1) treatment. The CDR3 sequence is CASSLGGNGNQPQHF. CDR3 DNA: TGTGCCAGCAGCTTGGGAGGGAACGGCAATCAGCCCCAGCATTTT.